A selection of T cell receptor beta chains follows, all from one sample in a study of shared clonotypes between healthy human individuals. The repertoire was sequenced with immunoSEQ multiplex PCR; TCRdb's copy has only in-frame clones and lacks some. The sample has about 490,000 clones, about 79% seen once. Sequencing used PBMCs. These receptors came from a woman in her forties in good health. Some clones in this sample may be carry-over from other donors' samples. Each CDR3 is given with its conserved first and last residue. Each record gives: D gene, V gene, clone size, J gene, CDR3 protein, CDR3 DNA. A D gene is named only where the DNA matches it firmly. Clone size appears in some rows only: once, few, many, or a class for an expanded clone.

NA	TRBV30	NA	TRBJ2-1	CAWSVGVEQFF	TGTGCCTGGAGTGTAGGGGTTGAGCAGTTCTTC
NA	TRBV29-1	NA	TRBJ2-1	CSVDTDGVGEQFF	TGCAGCGTCGACACCGACGGGGTCGGTGAGCAGTTCTTC
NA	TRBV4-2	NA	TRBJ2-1	CASSQEGSVTNEQFF	TGTGCCAGCAGCCAAGAGGGGTCGGTAACTAATGAGCAGTTCTTC
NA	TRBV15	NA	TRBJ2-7	CATSIQGYEQYF	TGTGCCACCAGCATCCAGGGCTACGAGCAGTACTTC
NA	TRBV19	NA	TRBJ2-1	CASSRLGGVGNEQFF	TGTGCCAGTAGTAGACTAGGGGGAGTAGGCAATGAGCAGTTCTTC
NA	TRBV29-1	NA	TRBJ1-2	CSGAGTDYGYTF	TGCAGCGGCGCCGGGACCGACTATGGCTACACCTTC
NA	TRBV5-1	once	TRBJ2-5	CASSLTWGGETQYF	TGCGCCAGCAGCTTGACCTGGGGTGGGGAGACCCAGTACTTC
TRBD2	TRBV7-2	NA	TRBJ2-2	CASKLAGVGELFF	TGTGCCAGCAAGTTAGCGGGAGTGGGGGAGCTGTTTTTT
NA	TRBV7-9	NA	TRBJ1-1	CASSRTEGTEAFF	TGTGCCAGCAGTCGAACAGAGGGCACTGAAGCTTTCTTT
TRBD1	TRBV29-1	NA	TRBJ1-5	CGVRQGGQPQHF	TGCGGCGTTCGACAGGGGGGGCAGCCCCAGCATTTT
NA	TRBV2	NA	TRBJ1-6	CASNTVGSPLHF	TGTGCCAGCAATACCGTGGGCTCACCCCTCCACTTT
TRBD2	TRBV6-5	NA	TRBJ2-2	CASSSGASGNPGELFF	TGTGCCAGCAGTTCAGGGGCTAGCGGGAATCCCGGGGAGCTGTTTTTT
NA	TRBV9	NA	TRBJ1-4	CASSVRGWGNEKLFF	TGTGCCAGCAGCGTTAGGGGGTGGGGAAATGAAAAACTGTTTTTT
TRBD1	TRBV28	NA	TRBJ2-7	CASRLSRSPGQAYEQYF	TGTGCCAGCAGGCTTTCAAGATCCCCGGGACAGGCCTACGAGCAGTACTTC
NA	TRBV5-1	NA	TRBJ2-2	CASSDSGSTGELFF	TGCGCCAGCAGCGATAGCGGTAGCACCGGGGAGCTGTTTTTT
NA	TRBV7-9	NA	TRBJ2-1	CATGNRTWGDEQFF	TGTGCCACCGGGAACAGAACCTGGGGCGATGAGCAGTTCTTC
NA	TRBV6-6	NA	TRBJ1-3	CASSYGRSSGNTIYF	TGTGCCAGCAGTTACGGCAGGAGCTCTGGAAACACCATATATTTT
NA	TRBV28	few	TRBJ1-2	CASSFPIGPLSYGYTF	TGTGCCAGCAGCTTCCCTATAGGACCTCTTTCCTATGGCTACACCTTC
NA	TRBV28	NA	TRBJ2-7	CASSSRRITYEQYF	TGTGCCAGCAGTTCTCGGCGGATAACCTACGAGCAGTACTTC
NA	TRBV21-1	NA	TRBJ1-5	CASSPADGCNQPQHF	TGTGCCAGCAGCCCGGCGGACGGCTGTAATCAGCCCCAGCATTTT
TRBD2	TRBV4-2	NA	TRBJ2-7	CASSRRLAGEASYEQYF	TGTGCCAGCAGCCGGAGACTAGCGGGAGAGGCCTCCTACGAGCAGTACTTC
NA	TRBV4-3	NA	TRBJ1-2	CASSQDAGSDYGYTF	TGCGCCAGCAGCCAAGATGCAGGCTCCGACTATGGCTACACCTTC
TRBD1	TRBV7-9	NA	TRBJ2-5	CASSLNRGAWETQYF	TGTGCCAGCAGCTTAAACAGGGGGGCCTGGGAGACCCAGTACTTC
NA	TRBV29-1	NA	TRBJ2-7	CSVGMAWGPYEQYF	TGCAGCGTTGGTATGGCTTGGGGGCCCTACGAGCAGTACTTC
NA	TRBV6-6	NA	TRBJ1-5	CASSDLSNQPQHF	TGTGCCAGCAGTGATCTTAGCAATCAGCCCCAGCATTTT
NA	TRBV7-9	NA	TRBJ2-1	CASSSGGLDIGFF	TGTGCCAGCAGCTCAGGGGGGTTGGACATTGGGTTCTTC
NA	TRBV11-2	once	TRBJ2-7	CASSAGHPLEQYF	TGTGCCAGCAGCGCGGGACACCCTCTGGAGCAGTACTTC
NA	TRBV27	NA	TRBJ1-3	CASRGSGNTIYF	TGTGCCAGCCGGGGGTCTGGAAACACCATATATTTT
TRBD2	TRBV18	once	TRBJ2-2	CASSLRGTSGTNTGELFF	TGTGCCAGCTCACTTCGCGGGACTAGCGGGACAAACACCGGGGAGCTGTTTTTT
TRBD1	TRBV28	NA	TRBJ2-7	CASSTQGDYEQYF	TGTGCCAGCAGTACACAGGGGGATTACGAGCAGTACTTC
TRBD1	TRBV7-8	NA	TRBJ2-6	CASKWDRVAGANVLTF	TGTGCCAGCAAGTGGGACAGGGTGGCAGGGGCCAACGTCCTGACTTTC
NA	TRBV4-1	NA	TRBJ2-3	CASSPGRATRGGTDTQYF	TGCGCCAGCAGCCCCGGGCGGGCAACCCGGGGTGGCACAGATACGCAGTATTTT
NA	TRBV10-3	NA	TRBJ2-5	CAISERGSGETQYF	TGTGCCATCAGTGAGAGGGGGAGCGGGGAGACCCAGTACTTC
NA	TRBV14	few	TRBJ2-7	CASSQGFTGARSYEQYF	TGTGCCAGCAGCCAAGGGTTCACGGGAGCCCGGTCCTACGAGCAGTACTTC
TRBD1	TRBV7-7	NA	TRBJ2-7	CASSRSTGGEQYF	TGTGCCAGCAGCCGCTCGACAGGGGGCGAGCAGTACTTC
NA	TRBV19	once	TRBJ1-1	CASRSDRWNTEAFF	TGTGCCAGTAGATCCGACAGATGGAACACTGAAGCTTTCTTT
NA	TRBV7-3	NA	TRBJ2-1	CASSAQPGHEQFF	TGTGCCAGCAGCGCGCAACCGGGACATGAGCAGTTCTTC
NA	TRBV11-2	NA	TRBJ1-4	CASSFGPPDYEKLFF	TGTGCCAGCAGCTTCGGGCCCCCTGATTATGAAAAACTGTTTTTT
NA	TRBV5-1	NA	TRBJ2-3	CASSPRASSTDTQYF	TGCGCCAGCAGCCCAAGGGCCTCTAGCACAGATACGCAGTATTTT
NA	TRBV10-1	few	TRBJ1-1	CASSESNAGRDTEAFF	TGCGCCAGCAGTGAGTCGAACGCAGGGCGGGACACTGAAGCTTTCTTT
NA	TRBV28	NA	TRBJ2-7	CASSFGSAYEQYF	TGTGCCAGCAGTTTCGGCAGTGCCTACGAGCAGTACTTC
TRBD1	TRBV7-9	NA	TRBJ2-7	CASSWTGSAYEQYF	TGTGCCAGCAGTTGGACAGGGTCGGCCTACGAGCAGTACTTC
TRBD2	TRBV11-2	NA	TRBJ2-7	CASSPTLGGTYEQYF	TGTGCCAGCAGCCCTACCTTGGGGGGGACCTACGAGCAGTACTTC
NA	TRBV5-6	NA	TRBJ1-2	CASSLGRGTNYGYTF	TGTGCCAGCAGCTTGGGGAGGGGTACTAACTATGGCTACACCTTC
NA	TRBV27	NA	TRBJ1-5	CASSLPRSGPNQPQHF	TGTGCCAGCAGTCTCCCCCGGTCGGGGCCAAATCAGCCCCAGCATTTT
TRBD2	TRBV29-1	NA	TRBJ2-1	CSVESSGVNEQFF	TGCAGCGTTGAGTCTAGCGGGGTCAATGAGCAGTTCTTC
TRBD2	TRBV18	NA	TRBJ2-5	CASSPPALAGGETQYF	TGTGCCAGCTCACCACCGGCACTAGCGGGAGGGGAGACCCAGTACTTC
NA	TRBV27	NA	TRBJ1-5	CASAPGRAQPQHF	TGTGCCAGCGCCCCCGGCAGGGCTCAGCCCCAGCATTTT
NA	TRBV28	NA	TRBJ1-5	CASSPPYQPQHF	TGTGCCAGCAGCCCGCCTTATCAGCCCCAGCATTTT
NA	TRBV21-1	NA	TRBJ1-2	CASSKDTGQGYGYTF	TGTGCCAGCAGCAAAGATACGGGACAGGGCTATGGCTACACCTTC
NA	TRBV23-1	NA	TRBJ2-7	CASSQSARLDSYEQYF	TGCGCCAGCAGTCAATCGGCGCGACTGGACTCCTACGAGCAGTACTTC
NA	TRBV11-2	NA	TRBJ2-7	CASSPQGGAYEQYF	TGTGCCAGCAGCCCACAGGGGGGGGCCTACGAGCAGTACTTC
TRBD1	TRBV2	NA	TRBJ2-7	CASSTGGSSYEQYF	TGTGCCAGCAGTACAGGGGGGAGCTCCTACGAGCAGTACTTC
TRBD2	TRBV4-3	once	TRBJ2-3	CASNSRGGEDTQYF	TGCGCCAGTAACTCGAGGGGAGGGGAAGATACGCAGTATTTT
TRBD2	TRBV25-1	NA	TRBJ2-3	CASTYGTSVTDTQYF	TGTGCCAGCACGTATGGAACTAGCGTCACAGATACGCAGTATTTT
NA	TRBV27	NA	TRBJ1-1	CASSLSGLGWTEAFF	TGTGCCAGCAGTTTATCGGGCTTGGGGTGGACTGAAGCTTTCTTT
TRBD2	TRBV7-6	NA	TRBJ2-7	CASSPTSGRVEQYF	TGTGCCAGCAGCCCTACTAGCGGGAGGGTTGAGCAGTACTTC
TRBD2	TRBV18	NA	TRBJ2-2	CASSPRGGANTGELFF	TGTGCCAGCTCACCCCGTGGGGGGGCGAACACCGGGGAGCTGTTTTTT
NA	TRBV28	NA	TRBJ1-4	CASSLYATNEKLFF	TGTGCCAGCAGTTTATACGCAACTAATGAAAAACTGTTTTTT
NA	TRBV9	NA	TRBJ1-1	CASSVSRVGTEAFF	TGTGCCAGCAGCGTCTCTCGGGTCGGCACTGAAGCTTTCTTT